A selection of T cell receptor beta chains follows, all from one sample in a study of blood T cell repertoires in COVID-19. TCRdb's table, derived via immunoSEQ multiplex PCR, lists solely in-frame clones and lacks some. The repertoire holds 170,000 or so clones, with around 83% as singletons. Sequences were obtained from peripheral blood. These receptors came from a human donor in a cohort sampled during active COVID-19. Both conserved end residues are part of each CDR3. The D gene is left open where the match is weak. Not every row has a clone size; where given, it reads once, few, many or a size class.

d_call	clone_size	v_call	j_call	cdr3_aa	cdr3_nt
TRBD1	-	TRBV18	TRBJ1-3	CASSPQGQGAGNTIYF	TGTGCCAGCTCACCACAGGGACAGGGGGCTGGAAACACCATATATTTT
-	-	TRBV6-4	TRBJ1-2	CASSDREDGYTF	TGTGCCAGCAGTGACAGGGAGGATGGCTACACCTTC
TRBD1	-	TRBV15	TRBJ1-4	CATSRAEQGPTEKLFF	TGTGCCACCAGCAGAGCTGAACAGGGGCCAACTGAAAAACTGTTTTTT
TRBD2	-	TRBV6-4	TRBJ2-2	CASSMTSGRRTGELFF	TGTGCCAGCAGTATGACTAGCGGGAGGAGAACCGGGGAGCTGTTTTTT
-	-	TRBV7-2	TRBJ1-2	CASSPVVQGYGYTF	TGTGCCAGCAGCCCCGTGGTACAGGGCTATGGCTACACCTTC
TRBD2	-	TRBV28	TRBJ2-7	CASSLGLAGESVEQYF	TGTGCCAGCAGTTTGGGACTAGCGGGAGAAAGTGTCGAGCAGTACTTC
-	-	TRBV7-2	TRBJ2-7	CASSLVWSGSYEQYF	TGTGCCAGCAGCTTAGTCTGGAGCGGGTCCTACGAGCAGTACTTC
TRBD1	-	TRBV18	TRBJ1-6	CASSLGQGASNSPLHF	TGTGCCAGCTCCCTGGGACAGGGGGCAAGTAATTCACCCCTCCACTTT
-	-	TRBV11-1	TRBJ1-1	CASSPQGNTEAFF	TGTGCCAGCAGCCCACAGGGGAACACTGAAGCTTTCTTT
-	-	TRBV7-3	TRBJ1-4	CASSRSSSPSEKLFF	TGTGCCAGCAGCCGATCCTCCAGTCCTAGTGAAAAACTGTTTTTT
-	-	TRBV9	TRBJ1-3	CASRGDTSGNTIYF	TGTGCCAGCAGAGGGGACACCTCTGGAAACACCATATATTTT
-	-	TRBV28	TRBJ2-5	CASSPRGRLGGETQYF	TGTGCCAGCAGCCCCCGGGGACGACTGGGGGGAGAGACCCAGTACTTC
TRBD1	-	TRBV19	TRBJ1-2	CASSGRQGDGYTF	TGTGCCAGTAGTGGACGTCAGGGGGATGGCTACACCTTC
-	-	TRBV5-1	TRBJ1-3	CASSTGEVSGNTIYF	TGCGCCAGCAGCACCGGAGAAGTGTCTGGAAACACCATATATTTT
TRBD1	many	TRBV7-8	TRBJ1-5	CASSLTGTASNQPQHF	TGTGCCAGCAGCTTAACCGGGACAGCTAGCAATCAGCCCCAGCATTTT
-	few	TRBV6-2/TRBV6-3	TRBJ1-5	CASSLRDWAGGQPQHF	TGTGCCAGCAGTTTACGGGACTGGGCAGGTGGCCAGCCCCAGCATTTT
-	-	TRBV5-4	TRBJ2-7	CASTIQGRGAYEQYF	TGTGCCAGCACCATACAAGGCAGGGGAGCCTACGAGCAGTACTTC
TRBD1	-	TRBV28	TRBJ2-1	CASSVGQGGYNEQFF	TGTGCCAGCAGTGTGGGACAGGGTGGTTACAATGAGCAGTTCTTC
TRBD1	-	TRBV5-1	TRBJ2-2	CASSFGQGTGELFF	TGCGCCAGCAGCTTCGGACAGGGTACCGGGGAGCTGTTTTTT
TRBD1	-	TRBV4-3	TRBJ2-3	CASSQRTGRTDTQYF	TGCGCCAGCAGCCAGAGGACAGGGCGCACAGATACGCAGTATTTT
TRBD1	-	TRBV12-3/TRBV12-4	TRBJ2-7	CASSKGTGYEQYF	TGTGCCAGCAGTAAAGGGACAGGGTACGAGCAGTACTTC
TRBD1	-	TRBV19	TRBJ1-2	CASKNAGTAGGYTF	TGTGCCAGTAAAAACGCGGGGACAGCTGGTGGCTACACCTTC
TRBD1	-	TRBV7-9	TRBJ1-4	CASGGQGAINEKLFF	TGTGCCAGCGGGGGACAGGGGGCGATAAATGAAAAACTGTTTTTT
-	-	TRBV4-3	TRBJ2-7	CASSHLLAAYEQYF	TGCGCCAGCAGCCACCTACTAGCAGCGTACGAGCAGTACTTC
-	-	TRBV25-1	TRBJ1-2	CASSDINGYTF	TGTGCCAGCTCCGACATAAATGGCTACACCTTC
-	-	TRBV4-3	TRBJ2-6	CASSQEAGSGANVLTF	TGCGCCAGCAGCCAAGAAGCGGGCTCTGGGGCCAACGTCCTGACTTTC
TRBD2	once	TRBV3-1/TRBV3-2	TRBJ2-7	CASSQGTSGVPPYEQYF	TGTGCCAGCAGCCAAGGGACTAGCGGGGTCCCCCCCTACGAGCAGTACTTC
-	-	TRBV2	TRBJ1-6	CASSEARPGVSPLHF	TGTGCCAGCAGTGAAGCTCGGCCCGGGGTCTCACCCCTCCACTTT
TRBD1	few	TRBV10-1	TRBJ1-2	CASSPDRGDGYTF	TGCGCCAGCAGTCCAGACAGGGGGGATGGCTACACCTTC
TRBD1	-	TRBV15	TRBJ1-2	CAVQQGGRGYGYTF	TGTGCCGTGCAACAGGGGGGCAGGGGGTATGGCTACACCTTC
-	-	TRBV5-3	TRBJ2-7	CARSLPRGCEQYF	TGTGCCAGAAGCTTACCCAGAGGCTGCGAGCAGTACTTC
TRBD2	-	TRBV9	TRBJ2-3	CASSSMGAGGPIDTQYF	TGTGCCAGCAGCTCCATGGGGGCGGGGGGGCCTATAGATACGCAGTATTTT
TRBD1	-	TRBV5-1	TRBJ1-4	CASSLGQGTEKLFF	TGCGCCAGCAGCTTAGGACAGGGTACTGAAAAACTGTTTTTT
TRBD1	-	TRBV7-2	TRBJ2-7	CASSLIRRQGLYEQYF	TGTGCCAGCAGCTTGATTCGTCGACAGGGATTGTACGAGCAGTACTTC
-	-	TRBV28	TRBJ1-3	CASTWGTQDSGNTIYF	TGTGCCAGCACCTGGGGGACTCAAGACTCTGGAAACACCATATATTTT
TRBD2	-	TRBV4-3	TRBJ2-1	CASSQERAGGFDEQFF	TGCGCCAGCAGCCAAGAAAGGGCGGGAGGGTTCGATGAGCAGTTCTTC
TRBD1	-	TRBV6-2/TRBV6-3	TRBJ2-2	CASSYPLTGGRNTGELFF	TGTGCCAGCAGTTACCCCCTTACAGGGGGCCGGAACACCGGGGAGCTGTTTTTT
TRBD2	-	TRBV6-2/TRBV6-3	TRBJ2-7	CASSIAGVYEQYF	TGTGCCAGCAGCATAGCGGGAGTCTACGAGCAGTACTTC
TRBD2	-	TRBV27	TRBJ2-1	CASSLSGSYNEQFF	TGTGCCAGCAGTTTAAGCGGGAGCTACAATGAGCAGTTCTTC
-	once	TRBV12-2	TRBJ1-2	CASRLVYRGSGGYTF	TGTGCAAGTCGCTTAGTGTACAGGGGGTCGGGTGGCTACACCTTC
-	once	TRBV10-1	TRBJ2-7	CASSEGRAYEQYF	TGCGCCAGCAGTGAGGGCAGGGCCTACGAGCAGTACTTC
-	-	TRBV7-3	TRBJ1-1	CASSRTHQGGTEAFF	TGTGCCAGCAGCCGAACTCATCAGGGAGGCACTGAAGCTTTCTTT
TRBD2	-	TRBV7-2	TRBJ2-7	CASSNLAGFTYEQYF	TGTGCCAGCAGCAACTTAGCGGGATTTACCTACGAGCAGTACTTC
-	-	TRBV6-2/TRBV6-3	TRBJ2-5	CASSYGPSDQETQYF	TGTGCCAGCAGTTACGGTCCTAGCGACCAAGAGACCCAGTACTTC
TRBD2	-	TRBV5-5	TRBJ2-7	CASSSIAGAYEQYF	TGTGCCAGCAGCTCCATAGCGGGGGCCTACGAGCAGTACTTC
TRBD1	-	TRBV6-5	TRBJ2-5	CASTYSGTGVETQYF	TGTGCCAGCACCTATTCGGGGACAGGGGTGGAGACCCAGTACTTC
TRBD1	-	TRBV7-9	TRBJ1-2	CASSEVVGQGYGYTF	TGTGCCAGCAGCGAGGTAGTCGGACAGGGCTATGGCTACACCTTC
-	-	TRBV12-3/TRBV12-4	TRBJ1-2	CASSHPGTRGYTF	TGTGCCAGCAGTCACCCCGGGACTAGAGGCTACACCTTC
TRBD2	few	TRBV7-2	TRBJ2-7	CASSFGTSESYEQYF	TGTGCCAGCAGCTTCGGGACTAGCGAATCCTACGAGCAGTACTTC
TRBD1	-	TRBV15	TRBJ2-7	CATSRNLDRGYEQYF	TGTGCCACCAGCAGAAATTTGGACAGGGGATACGAGCAGTACTTC